Sequencing of this TCR beta chain was carried out in a study of blood T cell repertoires in COVID-19. Study context: Sites across the United States, Italy and Spain contributed samples from acute and convalescent COVID-19. In each case, the material was cDNA or gDNA derived from T cells, B-cell-depleted T cells, or PBMCs.

As originally analysed: Nucleated cell counts were estimated from reference gene primer amplification. Assay used: immunoSEQ multiplex PCR; TCRdb lists only in-frame clones, some missing. The V and J calls and clone size come from that table; D and trimming were worked out from the DNA. The repertoire has roughly 150,000 clones, approximately 90% of them found once; the top ten carry 2% to 3%. V shed 7 bases and J 9 bases; nucleotides not matched to a gene: 7. The V gene's germline CDR1 is SNHLY and CDR2 FYNNEI. The length of the CDR3 is 14 residues. What was sequenced was peripheral blood. The genes are TRBV2 and TRBJ1-6; TRBD1 agrees at 9 bases. The sequence came from a woman between 70 and 85 years old with acute or convalescent COVID-19. Written as DNA, the CDR3 is TGTGCCAGCAAAAAGGGACAGGGCCTTTCACCCCTCCACTTT. Its translation is CASKKGQGLSPLHF.